What follows is one T cell receptor beta chain and its context. V was pared by 2 bases and J by 2 bases, with 3 bases of the junction left unmatched. The CDR3 loop spans 15 amino acids. In germline, CDR1 is SNHLY, CDR2 FYNNEI. As processed by the authors: By means of reference gene primer amplification, nucleated cell counts were estimated. Here immunoSEQ multiplex PCR was the method, and the copy in TCRdb shows in-frame clones only, minus some. That table is the source of V, J and clone size, and D and trimming were worked out from the DNA. The table records about 180,000 clones, more than 70% of them present only once. This sample was included in a study of blood T cell repertoires in COVID-19. About the study: The United States, Italy and Spain supplied acute and convalescent COVID-19 samples. PBMCs, B-cell-depleted T cells, or T cells provided the cDNA or gDNA that made up the material.

Source material: peripheral blood. V usage is TRBV2 and J usage is TRBJ2-3; 8 bases are shared with TRBD2. The sequence came from a woman aged 25 to 45 with acute or convalescent COVID-19. DNA for the CDR3: TGTGCCAGCAGTGAACGGGAGGGCCCCACAGATACGCAGTATTTT. Amino acid sequence: CASSEREGPTDTQYF.